The 28 T cell receptor beta chains reported below all come from one sample, sequenced in a study of OX40 agonist ivuxolimab in advanced cancers. Generated by immunoSEQ multiplex PCR, the TCRdb table keeps only in-frame clones and is missing some. The table lists fewer than 40,000 clones, over 80% of them singletons. Sequences were derived from CD4+ or CD8+ T cells sorted from blood, sampled in a trial of the OX40 agonist ivuxolimab. The receptors were gathered from an adult with an advanced solid tumor such as melanoma, head and neck, liver or kidney cancer.

DNA for the CDR3: TGTGCCAGCAGCTATAATACCGACTATGGCTACACCTTC. Protein sequence: CASSYNTDYGYTF. The rearrangement links TRBV6-6 to TRBJ1-2; D uncertain. V dropped 6 bases and J dropped 3 bases, with 11 bases sitting between them. CDR3 length equals 13 residues. Germline assignment: CDR1 MNHNY and CDR2 SVGAGI (reference sequence).

Regarding this clone: Other DNA sequences within the sample encode an identical CDR3. The CDR3 loop reads CASSVGFSGNTIYF. The CDR3 DNA reads TGTGCCAGCAGCGTGGGGTTCTCTGGAAACACCATATATTTT. The V call is TRBV9, the J call TRBJ1-3; D is ambiguous. CDR3 length: 14 amino acids. Germline V CDR1 and CDR2: SGDLS, YYNGEE. V was cut by 2 bases and J by 0 bases, with 6 bases left in between. Together with reference TRBV9 and TRBJ1-3, the CDR3 gives the full variable domain: DSGVTQTPKHLITATGQRVTLRCSPRSGDLSVYWYQQSLDQGLQFLIQYYNGEERAKGNILERFSAQQFPDLHSELNLSSLELGDSALYFCASSVGFSGNTIYFGEGSWLTVV.

The chain joins TRBV6-6 to TRBJ2-7, with 7 bases aligning to TRBD1. V trimming: 6 bases; J trimming: 4 bases; junction bases outside the gene matches: 9. The CDR3 sequence is 14 residues long. Germline V gives CDR1 MNHNY, CDR2 SVGAGI (reference sequence). This chain's CDR3 is CASRSSGTEYEQYF. The CDR3 DNA follows: TGTGCCAGCAGATCCTCCGGGACAGAATACGAGCAGTACTTC.

V is TRBV5-1 and J is TRBJ1-3; possibly TRBD1 for D (5 bases). V was trimmed by 0 bases and J by 8 bases, leaving 12 bases between them. Germline CDR1 is SGHRS and CDR2 is YFSETQ. The CDR3 runs to 14 residues. The CDR3 nucleotides are TGCGCCAGCAGCTTGGTACCTGGAGGGGACACCATATATTTT. It yields the protein CASSLVPGGDTIYF.

This rearrangement joins TRBV30 to TRBJ1-4, with D perhaps matching TRBD1 (5 bases). CDR1 GTSNPN and CDR2 SVGIG come from the germline V gene (reference sequence). The V and J ends lost 2 bases and 8 bases respectively, with 21 bases between them. CDR3 size: 16 residues. This CDR3 reads CAWSQGGGGAREKLFF. DNA of the CDR3: TGTGCCTGGAGTCAAGGCGGGGGAGGGGCGCGCGAAAAACTGTTTTTT.

The chain carries TRBV4-3 and TRBJ2-3; the D is unclear. V lost 1 base, J lost 2 bases, and 7 bases lay in between. The germline V gene has CDR1 LGHNA and CDR2 YSLEER. The CDR3 runs 14 residues. CDR3 protein: CASSQGTNTDTQYF. The CDR3 DNA is TGCGCCAGCAGCCAAGGGACCAACACAGATACGCAGTATTTT.

This rearrangement joins TRBV10-1 to TRBJ2-7; perhaps TRBD1 as D (6 bases). Trimming shortened V by 4 bases and J by 4 bases, and 11 bases separated the two germline ends. CDR1 WNHNN and CDR2 SYGVQD come from the germline V gene (reference sequence). The CDR3 extends over 13 amino acids. Here the CDR3 reads CASSGGRIYEQYF. The CDR3 nucleotides are TGCGCCAGCAGTGGGGGGCGGATTTACGAGCAGTACTTC.

The chain joins TRBV4-3 to TRBJ2-7; D possibly corresponds to TRBD1 (6 bases). V lost 1 base and J lost 2, with 12 bases in between. The germline gives CDR1 LGHNA, CDR2 YSLEER. CDR3 length: 15 amino acids. CDR3 DNA: TGCGCCAGCAGCCAAGTCAGGGGTGCCGCCTACGAGCAGTACTTC. Translation gives CASSQVRGAAYEQYF.

The rearrangement links TRBV7-6 to TRBJ1-1, with TRBD1 as a possible D gene (6 bases). Per germline, CDR1 SGHVS and CDR2 FNYEAQ. Deletions cut 5 bases from V and 5 bases from J, with 15 bases between. This CDR3 is 14 amino acids long. CDR3 sequence reads: CASSQGLGSTEAFF. The CDR3 coding sequence is TGTGCCAGCAGCCAGGGGTTAGGATCGACTGAAGCTTTCTTT.

J is TRBJ2-7 and V is TRBV7-8; TRBD2 matches at 7 bases. The CDR3 totals 15 residues. Germline V gene data show CDR1 as SGHVS and CDR2 as FQNEAQ. V dropped 4 bases and J dropped 2; count of bases not matched to a gene: 8. This chain's CDR3 is CASSSGAGRTYEQYF. CDR3 bases: TGTGCCAGCAGCTCAGGAGCGGGGCGGACCTACGAGCAGTACTTC.

The J gene is TRBJ1-2, the V gene TRBV10-3; the D gene is possibly TRBD1 (5 bases). V lost 0 bases and J 7 bases, leaving 12 bases between the germline ends. Germline values: CDR1 ENHRY, CDR2 SYGVKD. This CDR3 is built from 14 residues. CDR3 nucleotide sequence: TGTGCCATCAGTGAGTCGGGCAGGGAGTTTGGCTACACCTTC. Translated: CAISESGREFGYTF.

J is TRBJ2-1 and V is TRBV5-1; maybe TRBD2 (6 bases). Per the germline V gene, CDR1 is SGHRS and CDR2 is YFSETQ. This CDR3 has 15 amino acids. V dropped 4 bases and J dropped 4 bases, with 15 bases sitting between them. Here the CDR3 reads CASSPLALRYNEQFF. CDR3 nucleotides: TGCGCCAGCAGCCCCCTAGCGCTCCGTTACAATGAGCAGTTCTTC.

The chain employs TRBV6-5 and TRBJ1-6; 8 nucleotides line up with TRBD1. Germline CDR1 is MNHEY and CDR2 is SVGAGI. With 0 bases clipped from V and 9 bases from J, the junction kept 7 bases outside the gene matches. CDR3 length equals 16 residues. CDR3 protein: CASSYSGAGGSSPLHF. In nucleotides, the CDR3 is TGTGCCAGCAGTTACTCTGGGGCAGGGGGCAGTTCACCCCTCCACTTT.

This clone was counted only a few times. The rearrangement uses TRBV7-2 and TRBJ1-3; D is perhaps TRBD1 (5 bases). V dropped 5 bases and J dropped 4 bases, with 9 bases sitting between them. Germline V gene sequence: CDR1 SGHTA, CDR2 FQGNSA. The CDR3 has 13 residues. In DNA form, the CDR3 reads TGTGCCAGCAGCCCCGGGGGGGGAAACACCATATATTTT. It is translated as CASSPGGGNTIYF. Full variable domain (rest looked up from reference TRBV7-2 and TRBJ1-3): GAGVSQSPSNKVTEKGKDVELRCDPISGHTALYWYRQSLGQGLEFLIYFQGNSAPDKSGLPSDRFSAERTGGSVSTLTIQRTQQEDSAVYLCASSPGGGNTIYFGEGSWLTVV.

This rearrangement joins TRBV25-1 to TRBJ1-1, with D perhaps matching TRBD1 (5 bases). Trimming pared 3 bases from V and 2 bases from J, leaving 13 bases between. The V gene's germline CDR1 is MGHDK and CDR2 SYGVNS. There are 15 residues in the CDR3. CDR3 bases: TGTGCCAGCAGTGAGTCGACAGTAAGAAACACTGAAGCTTTCTTT. Translating gives CASSESTVRNTEAFF.

This clone has only a few counts. A far larger clone is one base from this, pointing to a likely read error. V and J are TRBV5-2 and TRBJ1-4. TRBV5-2 is termed a pseudogene. This CDR3 has 16 residues. The CDR3 coding sequence is TGTGCCAGCAGCCAAGATCTTCCGGGGGTTTTTGAAAAACTGTTTTTT. Protein sequence: CASSQDLPGVFEKLFF.

The chain employs TRBV27 and TRBJ2-2; D is uncertain. Germline CDR1 MNHEY, CDR2 SMNVEV (reference sequence). Between the trimmed V and J ends, which lost 4 bases and 5 bases, there was a span of 14 bases. The CDR3 length is 15 residues. The DNA of the CDR3 is TGTGCCAGCAGTTCGACTCCTTTGAGGACCGGGGAGCTGTTTTTT. Its protein is CASSSTPLRTGELFF.

This clone turned up a few times. The chain carries TRBV11-2 and TRBJ1-6, with unresolved D. The germline V gene encodes CDR1 SGHAT and CDR2 FQNNGV. The CDR3 has 16 residues. V gave up 4 bases and J gave up 8 bases, with 18 bases separating them. CDR3 sequence (DNA): TGTGCCAGCAGCTCCCTACACGGGCGAAGGGATTCACCCCTCCACTTT. Translation: CASSSLHGRRDSPLHF.

The V call is TRBV4-1, the J call TRBJ2-1; 8 nucleotides align to TRBD2. Looked up from germline, CDR1 is MGHRA and CDR2 is YSYEKL. There are 16 residues in the CDR3. J gave up 3 bases and V 5 bases, and 9 bases lay outside the gene matches. CDR3 sequence: CASSSAGDTYYNEQFF. In nucleotides, the CDR3 is TGCGCCAGCAGCTCAGCGGGGGACACCTACTACAATGAGCAGTTCTTC.

The V and J genes are TRBV19 and TRBJ2-5; D may be TRBD1 or TRBD2 (6 bases each). This CDR3 spans 15 amino acids. The ends were cut back, 5 bases at V and 1 base at J, with 14 bases in the middle. Germline assignment: CDR1 LNHDA and CDR2 SQIVND (reference sequence). The CDR3 DNA reads as TGTGCCAGTAGTCCTCTCGGGGGCTCCCAAGAGACCCAGTACTTC. Translation gives CASSPLGGSQETQYF.

The CDR3 loop reads CASSYWDLPLHF. CDR3 DNA: TGTGCCAGCAGTTACTGGGATTTACCCCTCCACTTT. V is TRBV6-6 and J is TRBJ1-6; no reliable D call. With 1 base removed from V and 12 bases from J, the gap between germline ends came to 7 bases. Germline V gene data show CDR1 as MNHNY and CDR2 as SVGAGI (reference sequence). The CDR3 contains 12 residues.

This clone was counted once. The chain joins TRBV19 to TRBJ1-1; D unclear. CDR3 length equals 13 residues. Trimming cost V 8 bases and J 7 bases, with 17 bases left between them. Germline V gene sequence: CDR1 LNHDA, CDR2 SQIVND (reference sequence). The CDR3, as DNA: TGTGCCAGTGCTATGACCGTAAAGGATGAAGCTTTCTTT. This translates into CASAMTVKDEAFF.

In DNA, the CDR3 is TGTGCCAGTAGTATATCGGAGGCTAGCGGGGATACAGATACGCAGTATTTT. Amino acid sequence: CASSISEASGDTDTQYF. V gene TRBV19 combines with J gene TRBJ2-3; 9 nucleotides align to TRBD2. The V gene's germline CDR1 is LNHDA and CDR2 SQIVND (reference sequence). V was pared by 2 bases and J by 3 bases, with 9 bases of the junction left unmatched. The CDR3 totals 17 residues.

Only a few counts were recorded for this clone. This rearrangement joins TRBV4-2 to TRBJ1-4; 7 bases map to TRBD1. The CDR3 spans 12 residues. The V segment lost 4 bases and the J segment 13 bases; nucleotides outside the gene matches: 6. Germline loops: CDR1 LGHNA, CDR2 YNFKEQ. This chain's CDR3 is CASSPDRVALFF. CDR3 DNA sequence: TGTGCCAGCAGCCCTGACAGGGTGGCACTGTTTTTT.

The chain links TRBV4-1 to TRBJ2-7, with 10 bases identical to TRBD2. Germline lookup yields CDR1 MGHRA and CDR2 YSYEKL. This CDR3 region has 18 residues. The junction had 12 bases not matched to a gene; V was cut back by 4 bases and J by 0 bases. This chain's CDR3 is CASSLKTGTSDYSYEQYF. CDR3 bases: TGCGCCAGCAGCCTCAAAACCGGGACTAGCGATTACTCCTACGAGCAGTACTTC.

V and J are TRBV5-3 and TRBJ1-1, with unresolved D. TRBV5-3 is sorted into the ORF group, with uncertain function. This CDR3 has 14 amino acids. V was clipped by 0 bases and J by 1 base, with 7 bases between them. The CDR3 loop is CARSLERGNTEAFF. The CDR3 nucleotides read TGTGCCAGAAGCTTGGAACGGGGGAACACTGAAGCTTTCTTT.

The chain combines TRBV4-1 with TRBJ1-3; D ambiguous. CDR3 length: 13 residues. The V end was cut by 1 base, the J end by 8 bases, with 9 bases between. CDR1 MGHRA and CDR2 YSYEKL come from the germline V gene. The CDR3 DNA reads as TGCGCCAGCAGCCAAGTGAATGGGGACACCATATATTTT. It translates to CASSQVNGDTIYF.

V and J are TRBV5-1 and TRBJ1-3, with 7 bases lining up with TRBD1. Germline values: CDR1 SGHRS, CDR2 YFSETQ. The CDR3 consists of 14 residues. J was trimmed by 2 bases and V by 4 bases; bases with no gene match: 3. DNA of the CDR3: TGCGCCAGCAGCACGGGGACAGCTGGAAACACCATATATTTT. Translated, it gives CASSTGTAGNTIYF.